This TCR beta chain was sequenced during a study of T-cell reconstitution after alpha-beta-depleted transplantation in children. Trimming removed 4 bases from V and 10 bases from J, with 18 bases in between. Germline CDR1 and CDR2: SGHDT and YYEEEE. CDR3 length: 14 residues. This clonotype was seen ten or more times. Molecular barcoding with unique molecular identifiers was used for the TCRbeta library. TCRdb ran MiXCR on the PCR reads and lists one entry per CDR3 protein. Of some 250,000 distinct CDR3 sequences listed, 12% are singletons. The genes are TRBV5-6 and TRBJ2-1, with no clear D. The material sequenced was PBMCs from the stem cell graft donor, taken from the stem cell graft. The sequence derives from a human donor who donated a stem cell graft to a child with acute lymphoblastic leukemia. CDR3 region: CASSRLDWLGEQFF. Written as DNA, the CDR3 is TGTGCCAGCAGCCGTCTCGACTGGCTGGGGGAGCAGTTCTTC.